This T cell receptor beta chain was obtained from a study of blood T cell repertoires in COVID-19 (dated by TCRdb to between 2020 and 2021). Notes on the research overall: Collaborator samples came from the United States, Italy and Spain and covered acute and convalescent phases of COVID-19. Where available, HLA class I and class II types were taken from metadata supplied by the sample provider and were not determined by assay-based typing. Sample metadata almost always included a de-identified subject ID, COVID-19 status, age in years and sex. The repertoires were released in a freely available public database intended as a resource for research on the immune response to SARS-CoV-2. Samples came from the ongoing ImmuneRACE study (first 160 participants) plus 1,254 subjects from 6 global collaborators. The dataset comprised deeply sampled blood TCRbeta repertoires from subjects exposed to, actively infected with, or recovered from COVID-19. The material from the prospective study consisted of cDNA or gDNA derived from T cells, B-cell-depleted T cells, or PBMCs. Overall results and qualifications from the work: How much clinical and demographic metadata was included differed by source and by participant, and the metadata was provided uncurated.

Based on the germline V gene, the CDR1 and CDR2 sequences are SGHRS and YFSETQ. V drops 4 bases and J drops 0 bases, leaving 8 bases in between. The CDR3 measures 14 amino acids from cysteine to phenylalanine. Only the CDR3 DNA is retained, 42 bases long and in frame from the first base. Enrolling through a virtual design, the prospective study's participants ranged in age from roughly 18 to 89 years and lived across 24 United States geographic areas. In the prospective study, cohorts were assigned on the basis of participant-reported clinical history obtained from a screening survey and a study questionnaire. ImmuneRACE Cohort 3 recovered participants were defined by two consecutive negative NP/OP PCR tests, healthcare professional clearance, or symptom resolution. Mobile phlebotomists in the prospective study collected whole blood, serum and a nasopharyngeal or oropharyngeal swab from every participant. Over an approximately 2-month period, participants in the prospective study had the option of providing additional blood draws and questionnaires. Before DNA extraction, blood samples from the prospective study were shipped at room temperature or frozen.

A word on this clone: Which antigen it targets is not known. It has no much larger one-base neighbor in the sample; base qualities were not kept.

TCRbeta CDR3 regions were amplified from genomic DNA using the immunoSEQ Assay, a bias-controlled multiplex PCR. In the original analysis: Nucleated cell counts per sample were estimated from amplification of reference gene primers within the assay. To quantify the absolute abundance of each unique TCRbeta CDR3 rearrangement, sequence reads were collapsed and filtered. For each sample, productive Simpson clonality was calculated as the square root of Simpson's diversity index over productive rearrangements. Held by TCRdb, this immuneACCESS table contains in-frame sequences only and omits some clones. Under half of the omission traces to an unresolved V gene where checked; the cause of the rest is unknown. That table is the source of V, J and clone size, and D and trimming were worked out from the DNA. The table for this sample lists approximately 260,000 clones; 85% to 90% of them were counted only once. The ten largest clones take up around 1.9% of the sample.

The source material was PBMCs or T cells enriched from blood (not recorded which). The TCR sequence derives from a woman between 55 and 75 years old who had recovered from COVID-19. The sequence is built from TRBV5-1 and TRBJ2-4; tentative D gene TRBD1, with 5 bases matching. The CDR3 region reads CASSPTVAKNIQYF. The nucleotide sequence reads as follows: TGCGCCAGCAGCCCGACAGTAGCCAAAAACATTCAGTACTTC.